Each of the 2 T cell receptor beta chains below was sequenced from the same sample in a study of T cells in women clearing cervical HPV infection. Measured with immunoSEQ multiplex PCR; TCRdb has only the in-frame clones, and not every one. This specimen shows roughly 30,000 clones; the ten leading clones hold 3.5% to 5.5%. Sequencing was carried out using blood buffy coat. The source is a woman between 18 and 75 years old with a cervical HPV16 infection that either progressed to CIN3+ or cleared (not recorded which).

Concerning this clone: The read finishes 3 residues shy of the CDR3 end, and the germline J gene is used to complete it. This sequence joins TRBV5-5 and TRBJ2-1; D is possibly TRBD1 (5 bases). Trimming removed 1 base from V and 4 bases from J, with 12 bases in between. Germline loops: CDR1 SGHKS, CDR2 YYEKEE (reference sequence). There are 15 residues in the CDR3. CDR3 bases read: TGTGCCAGCAGCTTGAGGGGTCAGGAGTACAATGAG. Its protein product is CASSLRGQEYNE. From start to end, the CDR3 is CASSLRGQEYNEQFF.

Judged by frequency, this clone is medium-sized. The CDR3 bases that were read are TGTGCCAGCCGCCGAGGGACTAGCGGGGGTCTAGGAGATACG. Its protein is CASRRGTSGGLGDT. The complete CDR3 reads CASRRGTSGGLGDTQYF. The rearrangement joins TRBV4-2 to TRBJ2-3, with 14 bases identical to TRBD2. The read ends 3 residues before the CDR3 terminus; that terminus is restored from the germline J gene. The CDR3 sequence is 17 residues long. With V trimmed by 8 bases and J by 5 bases, 12 bases remained unmatched. Germline V lookup: CDR1 LGHNA, CDR2 YNFKEQ.